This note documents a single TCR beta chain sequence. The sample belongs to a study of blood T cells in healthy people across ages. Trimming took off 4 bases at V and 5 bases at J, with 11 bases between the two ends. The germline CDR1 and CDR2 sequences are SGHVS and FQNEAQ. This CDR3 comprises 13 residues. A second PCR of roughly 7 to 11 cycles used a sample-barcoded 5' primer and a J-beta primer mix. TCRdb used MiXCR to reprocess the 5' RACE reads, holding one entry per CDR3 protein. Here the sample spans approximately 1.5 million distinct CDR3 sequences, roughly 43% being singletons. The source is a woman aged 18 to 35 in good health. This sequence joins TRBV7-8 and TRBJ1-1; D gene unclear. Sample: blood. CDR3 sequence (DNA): TGTGCCAGCAGCTGCAGAGGACCGACTGAAGCTTTCTTT. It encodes CASSCRGPTEAFF.